The 32 T cell receptor beta chains listed next were all sequenced from one sample in a study of radiation and T cells in renal cell carcinoma. TCRdb's table, derived via immunoSEQ multiplex PCR, lists solely in-frame clones and lacks some. The table includes about 150,000 clones, about 88% detected once. Specified time point: blood 4 weeks post-SBRT, at nephrectomy. Specified treatment: 15 Gy SBRT to primary tumor, nephrectomy 4 weeks later. The specimen was blood, collected from a patient whose treatment included radiotherapy and nephrectomy. These receptors originate from a woman in her fifties or sixties with renal cell carcinoma.

This clone was picked up one time. The chain uses TRBV28 and TRBJ1-1, with D maybe TRBD1 (6 bases). Germline V gene data show CDR1 as MDHEN and CDR2 as SYDVKM. The CDR3 consists of 14 residues. V was cut by 8 bases and J by 0 bases, with 13 bases left in between. As DNA, the CDR3 is TGTGCCAGCCGGGTCAGGGGATTGAACACTGAAGCTTTCTTT. As protein: CASRVRGLNTEAFF.

This chain connects TRBV5-1 to TRBJ1-1; TRBD1 aligns across 8 bases. The V and J ends lost 0 bases and 6 bases, in that order; junction bases with no gene match: 7. Germline CDR1 and CDR2: SGHRS and YFSETQ. This CDR3 comprises 15 residues. CDR3 residues: CASSLGGQGRAEAFF. Here the CDR3 DNA reads TGCGCCAGCAGCTTGGGAGGACAGGGAAGGGCTGAAGCTTTCTTT.

V usage is TRBV7-9 and J usage is TRBJ1-5, with D tentatively TRBD1 (5 bases). V was shortened by 3 bases and J by 3 bases, with 9 bases between the two germline ends. The V gene's germline CDR1 is SEHNR and CDR2 FQNEAQ (reference sequence). This CDR3 comprises 14 residues. The CDR3 region is CASSFLGVNQPQHF. In DNA form, the CDR3 reads TGTGCCAGCAGCTTTTTAGGGGTCAATCAGCCCCAGCATTTT.

The chain has TRBV19 and TRBJ1-5; D remains ambiguous. Germline assignment: CDR1 LNHDA and CDR2 SQIVND (reference sequence). V was clipped by 0 bases and J by 0 bases, with 12 bases between them. CDR3 size: 17 residues. CDR3 nucleotide sequence: TGTGCCAGTAGTATAGATCTAGGCGGGAATAGCAATCAGCCCCAGCATTTT. Amino acid sequence: CASSIDLGGNSNQPQHF.

This clone appeared a single time. V is TRBV4-3 and J is TRBJ2-7; D is undetermined. Trimming stripped 0 bases from V and 9 bases from J, with 9 bases between. The CDR3 length is 12 residues. Germline lookup yields CDR1 LGHNA and CDR2 YSLEER. This CDR3 reads CASSQDRAVQYF. The DNA for the CDR3 is TGCGCCAGCAGCCAAGATCGGGCCGTGCAGTACTTC.

This clone was counted once. CDR3 loop: CASSPMGYIAFF. For the CDR3, the DNA is TGTGCCAGCAGTCCTATGGGGTATATAGCTTTCTTT. The chain is built from TRBV5-6 and TRBJ1-1, with D unresolved. CDR3 length equals 12 residues. V lost 5 bases, J lost 10 bases, and 15 bases lay in between. The V gene's germline CDR1 is SGHDT and CDR2 YYEEEE.

This chain connects TRBV28 to TRBJ1-2; the D gene is possibly TRBD1 (6 bases). Germline assignment: CDR1 MDHEN and CDR2 SYDVKM. Between the trimmed V and J ends, which lost 4 bases and 2 bases, there was a span of 14 bases. There are 15 residues in the CDR3. CDR3 in amino acids: CASSSPGHSNYGYTF. CDR3 sequence (DNA): TGTGCCAGCAGTTCTCCGGGACACAGCAACTATGGCTACACCTTC.

V is TRBV2 and J is TRBJ2-1; D could derive from TRBD1 or TRBD2 (5 bases each). Germline values: CDR1 SNHLY, CDR2 FYNNEI. Trimming took off 6 bases at V and 0 bases at J, with 15 bases between the two ends. The CDR3 runs to 16 residues. The CDR3 spells CASRPLPGSSYNEQFF. The CDR3 DNA is TGTGCCAGCAGACCCCTCCCAGGGAGCTCCTACAATGAGCAGTTCTTC.

This clone came up a few times. The chain joins TRBV11-2 to TRBJ2-7, with 10 nucleotides matching TRBD1. The junction had 7 bases not matched to a gene; V was cut back by 3 bases and J by 5 bases. CDR3 size: 15 residues. CDR1 SGHAT and CDR2 FQNNGV come from the germline V gene. CDR3 sequence (DNA): TGTGCCAGCAGCTTCTCCGGGACAGGGGACCACGAGCAGTACTTC. It encodes CASSFSGTGDHEQYF. The complete variable domain, with remaining parts taken from reference TRBV11-2 and TRBJ2-7, reads EAGVAQSPRYKIIEKRQSVAFWCNPISGHATLYWYQQILGQGPKLLIQFQNNGVVDDSQLPKDRFSAERLKGVDSTLKIQPAKLEDSAVYLCASSFSGTGDHEQYFGPGTRLTVT.

The V gene is TRBV6-6, the J gene TRBJ2-1; 12 bases agree with TRBD2. The CDR3 contains 15 residues. Per germline, CDR1 MNHNY and CDR2 SVGAGI (reference sequence). V trimming: 4 bases; J trimming: 5 bases; junction bases outside the gene matches: 3. This CDR3 reads CASSFGLAGNNEQFF. CDR3 sequence (DNA): TGTGCCAGCAGTTTTGGACTAGCGGGAAACAATGAGCAGTTCTTC.

The chain recombines TRBV7-9 with TRBJ2-3; D possibly matches TRBD1 or TRBD2 (6 bases each). Germline values: CDR1 SEHNR, CDR2 FQNEAQ (reference sequence). Trimming left V 6 bases short and J 5 bases short, with 15 bases between. CDR3 size: 14 residues. CDR3 nucleotides: TGTGCCAGCAGTCAAGGGGGGCCGGGAGATACGCAGTATTTT. This codes for CASSQGGPGDTQYF.

The rearrangement uses TRBV18 and TRBJ1-2, with 12 bases matching TRBD1. Unmatched junction bases numbered 3, after V lost 4 bases and J lost 6 bases. CDR3 length equals 14 residues. Germline V CDR1 and CDR2: KGHSH, LQKENI. The CDR3 sequence: CASSLGTGGDGYTF. The CDR3 DNA reads as TGTGCCAGCTCACTCGGGACAGGGGGCGATGGCTACACCTTC.

V is TRBV9 and J is TRBJ2-1; D gene uncertain. CDR1 and CDR2 (germline): SGDLS, YYNGEE. This CDR3 has 15 residues. Trimming cost V 0 bases and J 0 bases, with 7 bases left between them. CDR3 protein: CASSVAGPSYNEQFF. The CDR3 DNA reads as TGTGCCAGCAGCGTAGCGGGCCCCTCCTACAATGAGCAGTTCTTC.

This rearrangement joins TRBV6-1 to TRBJ2-1; 12 nucleotides line up with TRBD2. This CDR3 has 16 amino acids. The junction had 7 bases not matched to a gene; V was cut back by 1 base and J by 9 bases. Germline V gives CDR1 MNHNS, CDR2 SASEGT. CDR3 nucleotides: TGTGCCAGCAGTGAAGTTTCTAGCGGGGGGGCCGGTGAGCAGTTCTTC. Protein product: CASSEVSSGGAGEQFF.

V gene TRBV6-1 combines with J gene TRBJ2-3; possible D gene TRBD2, 5 bases. Germline CDR1 reads MNHNS; CDR2 reads SASEGT. Trimming stripped 2 bases from V and 2 bases from J, with 11 bases between. The CDR3 is 15 amino acids. CDR3 protein: CASSESQTITDTQYF. As DNA, the CDR3 is TGTGCCAGCAGTGAATCCCAGACTATCACAGATACGCAGTATTTT.

The chain couples TRBV2 to TRBJ1-5, with D possibly matching TRBD1 (5 bases). The V end lost 6 bases, the J end lost 9 bases, and 15 bases lay between the germline ends. This CDR3 is built from 13 residues. In germline, CDR1 is SNHLY, CDR2 FYNNEI. In DNA form, the CDR3 reads TGTGCCAGCAGCGCGGAGAGGGGTTCGCCCCAGCATTTT. Its protein product is CASSAERGSPQHF.

The chain couples TRBV6-4 to TRBJ2-1; 9 nucleotides align to TRBD1. The CDR3 consists of 14 residues. The J segment lost 5 bases and the V segment lost 5 bases, leaving 4 bases of the junction unmatched. CDR1 MRHNA and CDR2 SNTAGT come from the germline V gene. CDR3 residues: CASSFDRGNNEQFF. Written as DNA, the CDR3 is TGTGCCAGCAGTTTCGACAGGGGGAACAATGAGCAGTTCTTC.

There are a few counts of this clone. The rearrangement links TRBV2 to TRBJ1-2; D ambiguous. The CDR3 consists of 13 residues. V was cut by 2 bases and J by 5 bases, with 9 bases left in between. Germline CDR1 is SNHLY and CDR2 is FYNNEI. CDR3 sequence (DNA): TGTGCCAGCAGTGAATGGATCTGGTATGGCTACACCTTC. This gives the protein CASSEWIWYGYTF.

The chain links TRBV5-1 to TRBJ2-3; maybe TRBD2 (6 bases). With 7 bases removed from V and 2 bases from J, the gap between germline ends came to 23 bases. Germline CDR1 is SGHRS and CDR2 is YFSETQ. This CDR3 has 17 residues. The CDR3 region has the DNA TGCGCCAGCTCTGTGAGAGCGGGCCAGACTCTCACAGATACGCAGTATTTT. This codes for CASSVRAGQTLTDTQYF.

The rearrangement links TRBV5-8 to TRBJ2-2; a possible D gene is TRBD2 (5 bases). V was shortened by 0 bases and J by 5 bases, with 11 bases between the two germline ends. The CDR3 contains 15 residues. The germline gives CDR1 SGHTS, CDR2 YDEGEE. CDR3 in amino acids: CASSLGSATTGELFF. CDR3 coding DNA: TGTGCCAGCAGCTTGGGTAGCGCGACTACCGGGGAGCTGTTTTTT.

CDR3 bases: TGCGCCAGCAGCCAAGATTCGGGACTAGGGGTACACGAGCAGTTCTTC. Its protein product is CASSQDSGLGVHEQFF. The chain has TRBV4-3 and TRBJ2-1; 8 bases map to TRBD2. V lost 0 bases to trimming and J lost 10 bases; unmatched junction nucleotides: 11. CDR3 size: 16 residues. Germline V gene data show CDR1 as LGHNA and CDR2 as YSLEER.

J is TRBJ2-5 and V is TRBV6-1, with D tentatively TRBD1 or TRBD2 (9 bases each). Between the trimmed V and J ends, which lost 4 bases and 5 bases, there was a span of 26 bases. This CDR3 region has 18 residues. The germline gives CDR1 MNHNS, CDR2 SASEGT. CDR3 sequence (DNA): TGTGCCAGCAGTGGGACAGGGGTTCTAGCGGGGTCGGGGGAGACCCAGTACTTC. Translating gives CASSGTGVLAGSGETQYF.

The chain couples TRBV2 to TRBJ2-7; D uncertain. V lost 7 bases and J lost 6, with 7 bases in between. This CDR3 has 10 residues. The germline gives CDR1 SNHLY, CDR2 FYNNEI. This CDR3 reads CASTWGEQYF. DNA for the CDR3: TGTGCCAGCACCTGGGGCGAGCAGTACTTC.

This CDR3 is CASSWATGHQETQYF. DNA for the CDR3: TGTGCCAGCAGTTGGGCGACAGGGCACCAAGAGACCCAGTACTTC. The chain has TRBV6-5 and TRBJ2-5, with 7 nucleotides matching TRBD1. Germline trimming cut 4 bases from V and 0 bases from J; bases unmatched to any gene: 5. The CDR3 is 15 residues long. The germline V gene has CDR1 MNHEY and CDR2 SVGAGI.

The chain recombines TRBV2 with TRBJ2-3; perhaps TRBD1 as D (6 bases). With 5 bases removed from V and 3 bases from J, the gap between germline ends came to 15 bases. The CDR3 has 15 residues. Germline assignment: CDR1 SNHLY and CDR2 FYNNEI. The CDR3 loop is CASSITGLGTDTQYF. CDR3 sequence (DNA): TGTGCCAGCAGTATTACAGGGTTAGGGACAGATACGCAGTATTTT.

The V call is TRBV4-1, the J call TRBJ2-7; weak D call: TRBD2 (6 bases). Between the trimmed V and J ends, which lost 0 bases and 3 bases, there was a span of 15 bases. The germline CDR1 and CDR2 sequences are MGHRA and YSYEKL. The CDR3 extends over 16 amino acids. Here the CDR3 reads CASSQEGTYGGYEQYF. CDR3 DNA: TGCGCCAGCAGCCAAGAGGGTACATACGGGGGCTACGAGCAGTACTTC.

The chain recombines TRBV6-1 with TRBJ2-7; tentatively, D is TRBD1 (6 bases). Germline CDR1 is MNHNS and CDR2 is SASEGT. The length of the CDR3 is 14 residues. The V end lost 8 bases, the J end lost 7 bases, and 21 bases lay between the germline ends. The CDR3 region is CASSRGETGFEQYF. The DNA of the CDR3 is TGTGCCAGCTCCCGAGGGGAGACAGGCTTTGAGCAGTACTTC.

The J gene is TRBJ2-3, the V gene TRBV30; D not resolved. Deletions cut 0 bases from V and 4 bases from J, with 5 bases between. This CDR3 has 12 residues. The V gene's germline CDR1 is GTSNPN and CDR2 SVGIG (reference sequence). DNA of the CDR3: TGTGCCTGGAGTGTAGGTGCAGATACGCAGTATTTT. It is translated as CAWSVGADTQYF.

This clone was recorded only once. J is TRBJ2-3 and V is TRBV11-1; D might be TRBD2 (5 bases). Trimming removed 5 bases at V and 3 bases at J, with 18 bases between. The CDR3 has 16 residues. CDR1 and CDR2 from the germline V gene are SGHAT and FQDESV (reference sequence). The CDR3 loop is CASSPAGSARTDTQYF. CDR3 bases: TGTGCCAGCAGCCCTGCGGGCTCCGCTCGGACAGATACGCAGTATTTT.

The V and J genes are TRBV10-1 and TRBJ2-1; no definite D call. Germline V CDR1 and CDR2: WNHNN, SYGVQD (reference sequence). Trimming removed 6 bases at V and 6 bases at J, with 15 bases between. This CDR3 contains 14 residues. The CDR3 DNA reads as TGCGCCAGCAGCCCTCAATTTTCGACCAATGAGCAGTTCTTC. Translated, it gives CASSPQFSTNEQFF.

This chain links TRBV9 with TRBJ2-7; D gene unclear. CDR3 size: 11 residues. Germline V CDR1 and CDR2: SGDLS, YYNGEE. With 7 bases removed from V and 0 bases from J, the gap between germline ends came to 5 bases. CDR3 residues: CASLDSYEQYF. The CDR3 DNA reads TGTGCCAGCCTCGACTCCTACGAGCAGTACTTC. Complete variable domain (other parts from reference TRBV9 and TRBJ2-7): DSGVTQTPKHLITATGQRVTLRCSPRSGDLSVYWYQQSLDQGLQFLIQYYNGEERAKGNILERFSAQQFPDLHSELNLSSLELGDSALYFCASLDSYEQYFGPGTRLTVT.

This clone was observed a few times. The V gene is TRBV15, the J gene TRBJ2-1; D is perhaps TRBD1 or TRBD2 (5 bases each). V was cut by 0 bases and J by 3 bases, with 18 bases left in between. CDR1 LNHNV and CDR2 YYDKDF come from the germline V gene (reference sequence). CDR3 length equals 18 residues. CDR3 DNA sequence: TGTGCCACCAGCAGAGATTCGACGGGACCCACAAACTACAATGAGCAGTTCTTC. Its protein product is CATSRDSTGPTNYNEQFF.